One sample yielded the 18 T cell receptor beta chains listed below, sequenced in a study of T cells expressing NK-cell markers. TCRdb re-called the 5' RACE reads and catalogs CDR3 proteins one per entry, DNA excluded. Its clone listing holds 200,000 to 300,000 distinct CDR3 sequences. The material sequenced was blood T cells: a sorted CD56 or NKG2C T cell subset, CD4+ or CD8+ T cells, or bulk PBMC T cells (not recorded which). The origin of the receptors is a woman aged 18 to 75 in good health.

The CDR3 spells CSARDRLLSGRAANEQFF. V and J are TRBV20-1 and TRBJ2-1; TCRdb returns TRBD2, unconfirmable since there is no DNA. The CDR3 loop spans 18 amino acids. The germline V gene encodes CDR1 DFQATT and CDR2 SNEGSKA (reference sequence).

CDR3 protein: CASILGGDNQPQHF. The chain carries TRBV12-3 or TRBV12-4 and TRBJ1-5. The CDR3 runs to 14 residues.

The gene calls are TRBV29-1 and TRBJ2-1. There are 13 residues in the CDR3. Per the germline V gene, CDR1 is SQVTM and CDR2 is ANQGSEA. The CDR3 sequence: CSVEDLGVLEQFF.

The chain's CDR3 is CASSSGQGFSNQPQHF. This rearrangement joins TRBV6-5 to TRBJ1-5; with no DNA, the TCRdb D assignment of TRBD1 cannot be verified. Germline CDR1 reads MNHEY; CDR2 reads SVGAGI. The CDR3 has 16 amino acids.

V usage is TRBV12-3 or TRBV12-4 and J usage is TRBJ1-6; TCRdb selects TRBD1, and the lack of DNA leaves this call unchecked. The CDR3 has 15 amino acids. The CDR3 here is CASSLFRGIKGPLHF.

The chain is built from TRBV18 and TRBJ2-3; there is no DNA to check the TCRdb D call of TRBD1. The CDR3 runs to 12 residues. Germline CDR1 KGHSH, CDR2 LQKENI. The chain's CDR3 is CASSPDRGSQYF.

The rearrangement links TRBV5-1 to TRBJ1-1. Germline loops: CDR1 SGHRS, CDR2 YFSETQ. CDR3 length: 14 amino acids. CDR3 region: CASSPAQGETEAFF.

This chain uses TRBV7-2 with TRBJ2-4; the D gene TCRdb calls, TRBD2, cannot be checked with no DNA. Germline V gene lookup returns CDR1 SGHTA and CDR2 FQGNSA. CDR3 size: 14 residues. CDR3 amino acids: CASSFRSGGGIQYF.

The genes are TRBV14 and TRBJ2-1; TCRdb calls TRBD2, which cannot be checked without DNA. There are 18 residues in the CDR3. Germline V gene data show CDR1 as SGHDN and CDR2 as FVKESK. The CDR3 sequence: CASSQDLLLAGARNEQFF.

The CDR3 sequence is CASSFWRHQPQHF. This chain joins TRBV5-6 and TRBJ1-5. The CDR3 is made up of 13 amino acids. Germline V CDR1 and CDR2: SGHDT, YYEEEE.

CDR3 residues: CASSKARDGPEPQHF. The rearrangement links TRBV21-1 to TRBJ1-5; with no DNA, the TCRdb D assignment of TRBD1 cannot be verified. TRBV21-1 is a pseudogene. The CDR3 length is 15 residues.

The chain is built from TRBV15 and TRBJ1-2. The CDR3 consists of 14 residues. Germline assignment: CDR1 LNHNV and CDR2 YYDKDF (reference sequence). CDR3 protein: CATNTVGGYYGYTF. Full variable domain (outside the CDR3, taken from reference TRBV15 and TRBJ1-2): DAMVIQNPRYQVTQFGKPVTLSCSQTLNHNVMYWYQQKSSQAPKLLFHYYDKDFNNEADTPDNFQSRRPNTSFCFLDIRSPGLGDTAMYLCATNTVGGYYGYTFGSGTRLTVV.

The chain has TRBV4-1 and TRBJ2-3. The CDR3 totals 15 residues. Germline-derived CDR1 and CDR2 are MGHRA and YSYEKL. The CDR3 sequence: CASSKQSLSTDTQYF.

V usage is TRBV5-1 and J usage is TRBJ2-1. The CDR3 length is 13 residues. Looked up from germline, CDR1 is SGHRS and CDR2 is YFSETQ. This CDR3 is CASSGVKYNEQFF.

V usage is TRBV9 and J usage is TRBJ2-7. Germline values: CDR1 SGDLS, CDR2 YYNGEE. The CDR3 covers 15 residues. The CDR3 loop is CASSVAIGGPYEQYF.

The rearrangement joins TRBV28 to TRBJ1-5; TCRdb indicates TRBD1, and absent DNA this call remains unverified. Germline V gene sequence: CDR1 MDHEN, CDR2 SYDVKM. This CDR3 has 15 residues. CDR3 sequence: CASSSQGARNQPQHF.

The CDR3 region is CATSSRGGRNTDTQYF. The chain is built from TRBV15 and TRBJ2-3; the D call of TRBD2 rests on TCRdb alone, since no DNA is present to check it. Germline V gene lookup returns CDR1 LNHNV and CDR2 YYDKDF (reference sequence). CDR3 length: 16 residues.

The chain carries TRBV6-2 or TRBV6-3 and TRBJ2-1; absent DNA, TCRdb's TRBD2 call cannot be checked. This CDR3 is 15 amino acids long. Germline CDR1 reads MNHEY; CDR2 reads SVGEGT. CDR3 amino acids: CASSRGGLSYNEQFF.